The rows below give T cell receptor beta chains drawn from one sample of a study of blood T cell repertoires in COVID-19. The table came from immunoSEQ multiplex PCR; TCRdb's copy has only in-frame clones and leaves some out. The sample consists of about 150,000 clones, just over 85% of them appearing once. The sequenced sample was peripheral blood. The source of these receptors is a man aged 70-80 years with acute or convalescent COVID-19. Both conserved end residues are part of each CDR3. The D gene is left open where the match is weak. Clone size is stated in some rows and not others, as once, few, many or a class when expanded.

CDR3aa: CASSSASLTNIQYF; CDR3nt: TGTGCCAGCAGCTCCGCGAGTCTAACAAACATTCAGTACTTC; v_gene: TRBV7-3; j_gene: TRBJ2-4; abundance: once; d_gene: NA
CDR3aa: CASSLTGGTNTGELFF; CDR3nt: TGCGCCAGCAGTTTGACAGGGGGGACGAACACCGGGGAGCTGTTTTTT; v_gene: TRBV5-1; j_gene: TRBJ2-2; abundance: NA; d_gene: TRBD1
CDR3aa: CASSRGLAGVDETQYF; CDR3nt: TGTGCCAGCAGCCGAGGACTAGCGGGAGTCGATGAGACCCAGTACTTC; v_gene: TRBV6-2/TRBV6-3; j_gene: TRBJ2-5; abundance: once; d_gene: TRBD2
CDR3aa: CASSWTSSADTQYF; CDR3nt: TGTGCCAGCAGCTGGACTAGTTCCGCAGATACGCAGTATTTT; v_gene: TRBV5-5; j_gene: TRBJ2-3; abundance: NA; d_gene: TRBD2
CDR3aa: CASSPNRDRVRGELFF; CDR3nt: TGTGCCAGCAGTCCGAACCGGGACAGGGTTCGCGGGGAGCTGTTTTTT; v_gene: TRBV28; j_gene: TRBJ2-2; abundance: NA; d_gene: TRBD1
CDR3aa: CASSLGDRTTGELFF; CDR3nt: TGTGCCAGCAGCTTAGGGGACAGAACCACCGGGGAGCTGTTTTTT; v_gene: TRBV7-2; j_gene: TRBJ2-2; abundance: NA; d_gene: TRBD1
CDR3aa: CASRAGTGDNQPQHF; CDR3nt: TGTGCCAGCAGGGCCGGGACAGGGGACAATCAGCCCCAGCATTTT; v_gene: TRBV6-5; j_gene: TRBJ1-5; abundance: NA; d_gene: TRBD1
CDR3aa: CAISRRGQGNFAQETQYF; CDR3nt: TGTGCCATCAGTAGACGGGGACAGGGGAATTTTGCCCAAGAGACCCAGTACTTC; v_gene: TRBV10-3; j_gene: TRBJ2-5; abundance: once; d_gene: TRBD1
CDR3aa: CASSQDRSIPGNTIYF; CDR3nt: TGTGCCAGCAGCCAAGATCGGAGTATCCCTGGAAACACCATATATTTT; v_gene: TRBV3-1/TRBV3-2; j_gene: TRBJ1-3; abundance: NA; d_gene: NA
CDR3aa: CASSQPDRGETEAFF; CDR3nt: TGTGCCAGCAGCCAACCAGACAGGGGGGAGACTGAAGCTTTCTTT; v_gene: TRBV3-1/TRBV3-2; j_gene: TRBJ1-1; abundance: NA; d_gene: TRBD1
CDR3aa: CASSSWGGVYNEQFF; CDR3nt: TGTGCCAGCAGTTCGTGGGGGGGCGTTTACAATGAGCAGTTCTTC; v_gene: TRBV28; j_gene: TRBJ2-1; abundance: NA; d_gene: NA
CDR3aa: CASSQSVRRERNTQYF; CDR3nt: TGCGCCAGCAGTCAATCCGTACGGAGGGAGAGAAATACGCAGTATTTT; v_gene: TRBV23-1; j_gene: TRBJ2-3; abundance: NA; d_gene: NA
CDR3aa: CASSLRASNEQFF; CDR3nt: TGTGCCAGCAGTTTGAGGGCTAGCAATGAGCAGTTCTTC; v_gene: TRBV12-3/TRBV12-4; j_gene: TRBJ2-1; abundance: few; d_gene: NA
CDR3aa: CASSGGSRDYDEQYF; CDR3nt: TGTGCCAGCAGCGGAGGGTCCCGGGACTACGACGAGCAGTACTTC; v_gene: TRBV9; j_gene: TRBJ2-7; abundance: NA; d_gene: TRBD2
CDR3aa: CASRDRDYTIYF; CDR3nt: TGTGCCAGCCGGGACAGGGATTACACCATATATTTT; v_gene: TRBV19; j_gene: TRBJ1-3; abundance: few; d_gene: TRBD1
CDR3aa: CASRPDREGEQFF; CDR3nt: TGTGCCAGCAGACCGGACAGGGAGGGTGAGCAGTTCTTC; v_gene: TRBV12-3/TRBV12-4; j_gene: TRBJ2-1; abundance: NA; d_gene: NA
CDR3aa: CASSLGQWETQYF; CDR3nt: TGTGCCAGCAGTTTGGGACAGTGGGAGACCCAGTACTTC; v_gene: TRBV6-5; j_gene: TRBJ2-5; abundance: NA; d_gene: TRBD1
CDR3aa: CASSDLLAGGSGELFF; CDR3nt: TGCGCCAGCAGCGACTTACTAGCGGGAGGATCCGGGGAGCTGTTTTTT; v_gene: TRBV5-1; j_gene: TRBJ2-2; abundance: NA; d_gene: TRBD2
CDR3aa: CASSLALGLGETQYF; CDR3nt: TGCGCCAGCAGCTTGGCCTTGGGGCTCGGAGAGACCCAGTACTTC; v_gene: TRBV5-1; j_gene: TRBJ2-5; abundance: NA; d_gene: NA
CDR3aa: CASSLTGLNYEQYF; CDR3nt: TGTGCCAGCAGCTTGACGGGACTCAACTACGAGCAGTACTTC; v_gene: TRBV28; j_gene: TRBJ2-7; abundance: NA; d_gene: NA
CDR3aa: CASSRNRQGARETQYF; CDR3nt: TGTGCCAGCAGTCGAAACCGACAGGGGGCGCGGGAGACCCAGTACTTC; v_gene: TRBV28; j_gene: TRBJ2-5; abundance: NA; d_gene: TRBD1
CDR3aa: CASSVNQPGGSAQYF; CDR3nt: TGTGCCAGCAGCGTAAATCAGCCGGGAGGGTCGGCGCAGTATTTT; v_gene: TRBV9; j_gene: TRBJ2-3; abundance: NA; d_gene: TRBD2
CDR3aa: CSVVSGSLEAFF; CDR3nt: TGCAGCGTTGTCTCGGGGTCCCTCGAAGCTTTCTTT; v_gene: TRBV29-1; j_gene: TRBJ1-1; abundance: NA; d_gene: NA
CDR3aa: CASSLRQGMTEAFF; CDR3nt: TGCGCCAGCAGCCTCCGACAGGGGATGACTGAAGCTTTCTTT; v_gene: TRBV5-1; j_gene: TRBJ1-1; abundance: NA; d_gene: TRBD1